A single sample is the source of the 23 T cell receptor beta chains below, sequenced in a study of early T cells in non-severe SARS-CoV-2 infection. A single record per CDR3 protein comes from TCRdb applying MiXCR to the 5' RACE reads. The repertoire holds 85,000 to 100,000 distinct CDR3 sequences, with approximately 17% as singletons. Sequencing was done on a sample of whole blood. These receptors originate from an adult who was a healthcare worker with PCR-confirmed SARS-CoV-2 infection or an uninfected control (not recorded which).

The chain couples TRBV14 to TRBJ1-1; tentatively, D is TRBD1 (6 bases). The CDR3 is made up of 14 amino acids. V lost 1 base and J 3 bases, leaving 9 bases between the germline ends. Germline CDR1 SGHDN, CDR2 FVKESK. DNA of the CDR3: TGTGCCAGCAGCCAAGCAGGGGCTTACACTGAAGCTTTCTTT. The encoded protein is CASSQAGAYTEAFF.

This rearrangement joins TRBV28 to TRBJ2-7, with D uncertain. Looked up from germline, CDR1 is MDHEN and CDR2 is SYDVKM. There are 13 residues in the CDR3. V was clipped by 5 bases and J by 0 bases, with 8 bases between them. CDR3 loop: CASSRGGSYEQYF. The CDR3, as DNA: TGTGCCAGCAGTCGCGGCGGCTCCTACGAGCAGTACTTC.

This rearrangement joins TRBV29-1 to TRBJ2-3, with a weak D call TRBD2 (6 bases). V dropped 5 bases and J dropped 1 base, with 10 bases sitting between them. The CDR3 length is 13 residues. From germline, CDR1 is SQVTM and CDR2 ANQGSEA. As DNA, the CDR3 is TGCAGCGTTTACGGAGGGGGCACAGATACGCAGTATTTT. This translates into CSVYGGGTDTQYF.

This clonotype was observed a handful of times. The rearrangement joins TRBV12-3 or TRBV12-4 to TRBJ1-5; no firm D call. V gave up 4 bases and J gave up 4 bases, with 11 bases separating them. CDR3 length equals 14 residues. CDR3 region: CASSSLEENQPQHF. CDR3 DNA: TGTGCCAGCAGTTCTCTGGAGGAAAATCAGCCCCAGCATTTT.

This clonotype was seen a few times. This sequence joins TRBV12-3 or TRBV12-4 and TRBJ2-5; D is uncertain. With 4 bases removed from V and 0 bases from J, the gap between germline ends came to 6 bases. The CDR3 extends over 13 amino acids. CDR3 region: CASSYRNQETQYF. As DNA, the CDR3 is TGTGCCAGCAGTTATCGGAACCAAGAGACCCAGTACTTC.

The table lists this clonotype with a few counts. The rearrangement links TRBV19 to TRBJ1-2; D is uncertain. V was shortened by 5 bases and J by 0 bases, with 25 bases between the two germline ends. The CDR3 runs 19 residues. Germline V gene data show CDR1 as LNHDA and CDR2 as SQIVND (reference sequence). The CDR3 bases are TGTGCCAGTAGTCCGCCGGGAGTCATGATTACAAAAGCTAACTATGGCTACACCTTC. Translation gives CASSPPGVMITKANYGYTF.

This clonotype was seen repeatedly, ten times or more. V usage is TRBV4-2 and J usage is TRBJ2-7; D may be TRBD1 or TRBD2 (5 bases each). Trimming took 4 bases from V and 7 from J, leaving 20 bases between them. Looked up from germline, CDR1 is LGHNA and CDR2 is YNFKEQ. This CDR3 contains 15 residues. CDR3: CASSRQTGTRNEQYF. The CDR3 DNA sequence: TGTGCCAGCAGCCGTCAGACCGGGACCCGGAATGAGCAGTACTTC.

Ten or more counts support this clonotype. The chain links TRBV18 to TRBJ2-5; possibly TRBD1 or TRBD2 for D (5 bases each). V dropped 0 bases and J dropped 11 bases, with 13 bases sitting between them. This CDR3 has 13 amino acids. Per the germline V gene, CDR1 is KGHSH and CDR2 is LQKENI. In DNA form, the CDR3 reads TGTGCCAGCTCACCACCTTCCCAAGAGGGGCAGTACTTC. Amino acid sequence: CASSPPSQEGQYF.

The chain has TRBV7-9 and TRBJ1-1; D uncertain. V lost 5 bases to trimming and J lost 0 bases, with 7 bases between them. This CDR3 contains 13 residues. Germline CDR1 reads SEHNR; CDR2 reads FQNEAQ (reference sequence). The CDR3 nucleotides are TGTGCCAGCAGCCCTAGTTTGAACACTGAAGCTTTCTTT. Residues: CASSPSLNTEAFF.

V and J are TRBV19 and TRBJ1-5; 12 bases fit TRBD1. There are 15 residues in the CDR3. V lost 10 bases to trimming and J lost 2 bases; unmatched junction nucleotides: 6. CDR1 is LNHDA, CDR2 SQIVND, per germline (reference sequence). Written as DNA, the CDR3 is TGTGCCATAGGGACAGGGGGCTTTGGCAATCAGCCCCAGCATTTT. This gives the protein CAIGTGGFGNQPQHF.

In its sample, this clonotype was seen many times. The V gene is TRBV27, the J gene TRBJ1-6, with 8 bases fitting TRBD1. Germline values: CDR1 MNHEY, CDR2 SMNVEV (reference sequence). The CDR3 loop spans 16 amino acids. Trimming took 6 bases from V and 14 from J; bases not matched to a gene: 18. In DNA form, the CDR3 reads TGTGCCAGCAGCCCAGACAGGGGACTAATAGGCGGGGCCCTCCACTTT. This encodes CASSPDRGLIGGALHF.

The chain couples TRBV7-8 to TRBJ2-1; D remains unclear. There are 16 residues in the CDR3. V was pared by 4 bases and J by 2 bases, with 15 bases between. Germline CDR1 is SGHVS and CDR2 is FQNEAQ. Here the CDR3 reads CASSSRMELPYNEQFF. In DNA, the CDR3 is TGTGCCAGCAGCTCAAGGATGGAGTTGCCCTACAATGAGCAGTTCTTC. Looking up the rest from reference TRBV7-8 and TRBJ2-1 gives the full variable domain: GAGVSQSPRYKVAKRGQDVALRCDPISGHVSLFWYQQALGQGPEFLTYFQNEAQLDKSGLPSDRFFAERPEGSVSTLKIQRTQQEDSAVYLCASSSRMELPYNEQFFGPGTRLTVL.

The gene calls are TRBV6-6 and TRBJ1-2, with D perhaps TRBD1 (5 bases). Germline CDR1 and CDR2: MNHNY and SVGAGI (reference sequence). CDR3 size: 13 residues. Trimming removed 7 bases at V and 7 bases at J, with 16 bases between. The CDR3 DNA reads TGTGCCAGCACATCCGGGACGGGCTTTGGCTACACCTTC. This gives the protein CASTSGTGFGYTF.

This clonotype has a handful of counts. The CDR3: CASSTDRPGAELFF. CDR3 nucleotide sequence: TGTGCCAGCAGCACGGACAGGCCGGGCGCGGAACTGTTTTTT. The gene calls are TRBV6-5 and TRBJ1-4, with TRBD1 matching 7 bases. J lost 12 bases, V lost 6 bases, and 13 bases had no gene match. CDR1 and CDR2 from the germline V gene are MNHEY and SVGAGI. The CDR3 has 14 residues.

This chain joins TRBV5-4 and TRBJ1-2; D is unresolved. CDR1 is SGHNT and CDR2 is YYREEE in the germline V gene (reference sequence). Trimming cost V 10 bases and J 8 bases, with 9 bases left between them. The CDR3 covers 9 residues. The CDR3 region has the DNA TGTGCCCCCCCTTGGGGCTACACCTTC. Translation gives CAPPWGYTF.

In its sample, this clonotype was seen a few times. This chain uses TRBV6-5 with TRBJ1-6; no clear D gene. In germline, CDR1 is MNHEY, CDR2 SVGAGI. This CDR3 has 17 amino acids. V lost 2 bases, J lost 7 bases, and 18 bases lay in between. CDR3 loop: CASSYGRRAPWNSPLHF. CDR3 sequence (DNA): TGTGCCAGCAGTTACGGCCGCCGGGCACCGTGGAATTCACCCCTCCACTTT.

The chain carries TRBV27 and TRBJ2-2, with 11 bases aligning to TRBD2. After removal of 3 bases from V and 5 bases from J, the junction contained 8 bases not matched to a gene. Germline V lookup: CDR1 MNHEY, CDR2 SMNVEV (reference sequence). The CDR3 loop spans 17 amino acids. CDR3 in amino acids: CASSFFVAGGNTGELFF. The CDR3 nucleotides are TGTGCCAGCAGTTTTTTTGTAGCGGGAGGGAATACCGGGGAGCTGTTTTTT.

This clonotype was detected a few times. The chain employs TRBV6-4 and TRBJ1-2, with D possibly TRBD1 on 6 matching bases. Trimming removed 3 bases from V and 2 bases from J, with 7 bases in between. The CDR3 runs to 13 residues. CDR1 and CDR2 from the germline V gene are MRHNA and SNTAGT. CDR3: CASSETGNYGYTF. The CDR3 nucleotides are TGTGCCAGCAGTGAAACAGGGAACTATGGCTACACCTTC.

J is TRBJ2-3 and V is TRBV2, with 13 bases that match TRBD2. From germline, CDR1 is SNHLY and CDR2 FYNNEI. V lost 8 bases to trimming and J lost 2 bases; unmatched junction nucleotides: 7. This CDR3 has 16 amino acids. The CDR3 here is CASYAGLAGTTDTQYF. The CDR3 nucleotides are TGTGCCAGCTACGCGGGACTAGCGGGAACCACAGATACGCAGTATTTT.

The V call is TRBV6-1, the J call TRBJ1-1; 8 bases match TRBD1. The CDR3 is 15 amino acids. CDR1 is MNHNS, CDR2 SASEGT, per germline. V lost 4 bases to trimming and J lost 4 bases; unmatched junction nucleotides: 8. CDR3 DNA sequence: TGTGCCAGCAGTGGTGCAGGGGGCGATTTCACTGAAGCTTTCTTT. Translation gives CASSGAGGDFTEAFF.

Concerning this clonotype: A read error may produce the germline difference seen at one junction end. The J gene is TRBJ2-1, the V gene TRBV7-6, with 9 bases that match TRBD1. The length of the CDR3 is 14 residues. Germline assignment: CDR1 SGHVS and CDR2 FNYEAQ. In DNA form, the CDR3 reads TGTGCCAACAGCCCGGGACAGGGCCCCGACGAGCAGTTCTTC. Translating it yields CANSPGQGPDEQFF.

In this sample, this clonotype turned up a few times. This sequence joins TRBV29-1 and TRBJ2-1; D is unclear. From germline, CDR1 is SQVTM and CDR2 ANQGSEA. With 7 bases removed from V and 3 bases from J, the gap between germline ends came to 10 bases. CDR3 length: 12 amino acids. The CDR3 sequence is CSAVGDYNEQFF. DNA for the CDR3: TGCAGCGCAGTTGGGGACTACAATGAGCAGTTCTTC.

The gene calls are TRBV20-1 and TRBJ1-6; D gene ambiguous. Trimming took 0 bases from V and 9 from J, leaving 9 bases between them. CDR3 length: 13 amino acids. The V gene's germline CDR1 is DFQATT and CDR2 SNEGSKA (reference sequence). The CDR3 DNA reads TGCAGTGCTAGAGATTCCTCCTTTTCACCCCTCCACTTT. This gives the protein CSARDSSFSPLHF.